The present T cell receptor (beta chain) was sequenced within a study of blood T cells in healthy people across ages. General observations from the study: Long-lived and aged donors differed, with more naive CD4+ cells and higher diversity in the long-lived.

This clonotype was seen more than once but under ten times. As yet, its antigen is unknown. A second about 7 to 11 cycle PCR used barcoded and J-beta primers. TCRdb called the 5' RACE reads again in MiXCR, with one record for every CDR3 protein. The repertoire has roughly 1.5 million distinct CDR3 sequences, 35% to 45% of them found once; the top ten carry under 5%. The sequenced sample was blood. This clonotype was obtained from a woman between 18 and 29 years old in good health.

CDR3 bases: TGCGCCAGCAGCTCTTTGACCCCTTCCTACAATGAGCAGTTCTTC. This sequence encodes CASSSLTPSYNEQFF. The chain carries TRBV5-1 and TRBJ2-1, with D hard to call. CDR3 length: 15 amino acids. Germline values: CDR1 SGHRS, CDR2 YFSETQ. V was shortened by 3 bases and J by 1 base, with 11 bases between the two germline ends.